This T cell receptor beta chain was identified in a study of persistence of HIV-infected CD4 T cells. Background on the study: CD4+ T cells responding to CMV or HIV-1 Gag were isolated.

Trimming took 1 base from V and 5 from J, leaving 18 bases between them. Looked up from germline, CDR1 is SGDLS and CDR2 is YYNGEE. CDR3 length: 16 residues. An overlapping HIV-1 Gag peptide pool stimulated these cells at 0.95 to 1 ug/peptide/mL. CD40L/CD69 double-negative CD45RO-high memory CD4+ T cells were collected. The libraries were made with immunoSEQ version 4 in survey mode. Each sample used up to roughly 1 ug genomic DNA diluted to roughly 10 ng/uL. Libraries were prepared by immunoSEQ multiplex PCR; TCRdb keeps only in-frame clonotypes and omits some of them. The profile shows about 40,000 clones, around 78% of them singletons. This clone is labeled medium-sized (0.01 to 0.1%). The antigen is not known.

The sample in question was CD4+ T cells sorted from PBMCs after 18-hour stimulation, obtained from a patient who received antiretroviral therapy. The receptor's source is an adult man with HIV who was CMV-seropositive. The V call is TRBV9, the J call TRBJ2-5; possible D gene TRBD2, 6 bases. CDR3 in DNA: TGTGCCAGCAGCGTATCCCGGGGACGGGACTGGGAGACCCAGTACTTC. Encoded protein: CASSVSRGRDWETQYF.